Listed below are T cell receptor beta chains from one sample, sequenced in a study of blood T cell repertoires in COVID-19. Libraries were prepared by immunoSEQ multiplex PCR; TCRdb keeps only in-frame clonotypes and omits some of them. The table includes over 400,000 clones, about nine tenths detected once. Sequencing was carried out using peripheral blood. Every receptor here comes from a woman aged 25 to 39 with active or convalescent COVID-19. The CDR3 runs from the conserved cysteine through the conserved F or W.

j_call,v_call,cdr3_aa
TRBJ1-6,TRBV6-5,CASSSEGRRSPLHF
TRBJ1-2,TRBV7-9,CASSLAAGPNYGYTF
TRBJ1-5,TRBV6-5,CASRRGSNQPQHF
TRBJ2-7,TRBV13,CASSPRGSYEQYF
TRBJ2-7,TRBV6-5,CASKTRSYEQYF
TRBJ2-7,TRBV19,CASTDNPYEQYF
TRBJ1-5,TRBV4-1,CASSQPRQGDYGQPQHF
TRBJ1-2,TRBV6-1,CASSEAGGRGLLSYGYTF
TRBJ2-3,TRBV7-9,CASSFWCTNVALDRDTQYF
TRBJ1-4,TRBV7-2,CASSTTGGAGEKLFF
TRBJ1-2,TRBV2,CASTTGGLNYGYTF
TRBJ2-2,TRBV11-2,CASSLGSWDSNTGELFF
TRBJ1-1,TRBV3-1/TRBV3-2,CASSQQRQGRHTEAFF
TRBJ1-1,TRBV6-5,CASSLRTVNTEAFF
TRBJ1-2,TRBV5-5,CASSSDRGLGYGYTF
TRBJ1-2,TRBV24-1,CATSPLGRKDGYTF
TRBJ1-2,TRBV18,CASSSGLNYGYTF
TRBJ1-2,TRBV14,CASSQDARVAGYTF
TRBJ2-5,TRBV9,CASSKRPLAGGLETQYF
TRBJ1-3,TRBV2,CASSVTGTSGNTIYF
TRBJ2-7,TRBV5-1,CASSPNSGLAGGEQYF
TRBJ2-3,TRBV6-5,CASSYSGGSPTDTQYF
TRBJ1-4,TRBV5-1,CASSLGAGGNEKLFF
TRBJ2-1,TRBV4-1,CASSQDRNIMNEQFF
TRBJ2-1,TRBV5-1,CASSRLAGPLSSYNEQFF
TRBJ2-7,TRBV6-1,CASSEAKEGRPSYEQYF
TRBJ1-1,TRBV10-3,CAITPTAVLTEAFF